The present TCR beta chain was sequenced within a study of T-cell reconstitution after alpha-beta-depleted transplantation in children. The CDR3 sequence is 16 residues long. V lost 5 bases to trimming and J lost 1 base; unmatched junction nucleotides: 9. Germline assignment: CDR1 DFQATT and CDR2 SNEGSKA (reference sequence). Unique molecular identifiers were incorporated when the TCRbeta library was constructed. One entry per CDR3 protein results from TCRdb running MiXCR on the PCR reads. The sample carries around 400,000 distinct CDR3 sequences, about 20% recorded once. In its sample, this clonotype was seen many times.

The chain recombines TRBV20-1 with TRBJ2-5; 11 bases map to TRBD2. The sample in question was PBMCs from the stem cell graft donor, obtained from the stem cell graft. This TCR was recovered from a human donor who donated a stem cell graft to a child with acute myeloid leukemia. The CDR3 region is CSASPGLAVLQETQYF. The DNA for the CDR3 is TGCAGTGCTTCCCCGGGACTAGCGGTACTCCAAGAGACCCAGTACTTC.